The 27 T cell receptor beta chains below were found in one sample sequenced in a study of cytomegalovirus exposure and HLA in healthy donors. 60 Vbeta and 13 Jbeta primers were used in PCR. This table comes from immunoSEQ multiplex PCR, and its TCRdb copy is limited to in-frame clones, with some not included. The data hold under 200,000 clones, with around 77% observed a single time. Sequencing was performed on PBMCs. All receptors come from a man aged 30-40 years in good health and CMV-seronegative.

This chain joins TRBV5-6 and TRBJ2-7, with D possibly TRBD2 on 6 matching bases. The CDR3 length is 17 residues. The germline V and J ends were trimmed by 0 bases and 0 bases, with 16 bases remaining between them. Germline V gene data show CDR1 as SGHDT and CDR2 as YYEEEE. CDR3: CASSLGGGGLNSYEQYF. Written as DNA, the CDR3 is TGTGCCAGCAGCTTGGGCGGTGGGGGGTTGAACTCCTACGAGCAGTACTTC.

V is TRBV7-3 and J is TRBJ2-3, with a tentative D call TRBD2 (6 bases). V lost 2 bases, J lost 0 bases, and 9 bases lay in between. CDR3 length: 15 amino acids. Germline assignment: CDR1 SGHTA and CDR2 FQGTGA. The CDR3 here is CASSLRGKSTDTQYF. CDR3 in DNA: TGTGCCAGCAGCTTACGCGGGAAGAGCACAGATACGCAGTATTTT.

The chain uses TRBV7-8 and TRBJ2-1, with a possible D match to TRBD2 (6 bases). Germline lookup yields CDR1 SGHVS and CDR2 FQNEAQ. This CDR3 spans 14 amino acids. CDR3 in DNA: TGTCAGGCCGGGCCAGCGGGCGCCCTTTCAGAGCAGTTCTTC. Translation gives CQAGPAGALSEQFF.

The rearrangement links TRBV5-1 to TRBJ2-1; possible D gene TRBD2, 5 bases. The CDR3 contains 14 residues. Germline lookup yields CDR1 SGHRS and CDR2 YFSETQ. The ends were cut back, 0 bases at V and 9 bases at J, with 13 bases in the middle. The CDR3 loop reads CASSLGGLESEQFF. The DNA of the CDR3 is TGCGCCAGCAGCTTGGGAGGGCTCGAGAGTGAGCAGTTCTTC.

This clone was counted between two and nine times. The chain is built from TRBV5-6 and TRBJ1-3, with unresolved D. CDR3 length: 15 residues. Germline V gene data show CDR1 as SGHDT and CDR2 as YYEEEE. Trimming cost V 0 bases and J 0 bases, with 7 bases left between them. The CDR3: CASSLGGSSGNTIYF. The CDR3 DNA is TGTGCCAGCAGCTTGGGCGGGAGCTCTGGAAACACCATATATTTT.

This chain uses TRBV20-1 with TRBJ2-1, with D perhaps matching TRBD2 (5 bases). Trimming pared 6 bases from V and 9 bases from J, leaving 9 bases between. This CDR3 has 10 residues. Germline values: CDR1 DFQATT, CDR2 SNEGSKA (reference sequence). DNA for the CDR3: TGCAGTGCCGCGGGTGTTGAGCAGTTCTTC. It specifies CSAAGVEQFF.

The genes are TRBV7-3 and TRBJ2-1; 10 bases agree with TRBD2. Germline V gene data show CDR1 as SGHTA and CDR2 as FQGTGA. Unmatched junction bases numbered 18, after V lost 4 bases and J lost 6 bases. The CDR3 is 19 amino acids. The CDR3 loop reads CASSSTGLAGVKIVNEQFF. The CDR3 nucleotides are TGTGCCAGCAGCTCCACAGGGCTAGCGGGAGTGAAAATAGTCAATGAGCAGTTCTTC.

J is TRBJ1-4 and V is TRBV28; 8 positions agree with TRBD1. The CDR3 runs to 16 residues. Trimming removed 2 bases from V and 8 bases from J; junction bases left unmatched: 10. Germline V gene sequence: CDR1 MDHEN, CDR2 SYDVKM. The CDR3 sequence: CASSLSPDRDGEKLFF. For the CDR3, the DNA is TGTGCCAGCAGTTTAAGCCCGGACAGGGACGGAGAAAAACTGTTTTTT. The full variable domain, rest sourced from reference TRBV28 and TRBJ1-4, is DVKVTQSSRYLVKRTGEKVFLECVQDMDHENMFWYRQDPGLGLRLIYFSYDVKMKEKGDIPEGYSVSREKKERFSLILESASTNQTSMYLCASSLSPDRDGEKLFFGSGTQLSVL.

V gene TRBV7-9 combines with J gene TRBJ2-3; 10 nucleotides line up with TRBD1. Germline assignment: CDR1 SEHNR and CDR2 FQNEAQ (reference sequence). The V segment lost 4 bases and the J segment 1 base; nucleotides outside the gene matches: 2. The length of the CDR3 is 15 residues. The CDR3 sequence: CASSYGQGGTDTQYF. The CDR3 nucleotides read TGTGCCAGCAGCTATGGACAGGGGGGCACAGATACGCAGTATTTT. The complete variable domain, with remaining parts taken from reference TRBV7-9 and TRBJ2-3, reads DTGVSQNPRHKITKRGQNVTFRCDPISEHNRLYWYRQTLGQGPEFLTYFQNEAQLEKSRLLSDRFSAERPKGSFSTLEIQRTEQGDSAMYLCASSYGQGGTDTQYFGPGTRLTVL.

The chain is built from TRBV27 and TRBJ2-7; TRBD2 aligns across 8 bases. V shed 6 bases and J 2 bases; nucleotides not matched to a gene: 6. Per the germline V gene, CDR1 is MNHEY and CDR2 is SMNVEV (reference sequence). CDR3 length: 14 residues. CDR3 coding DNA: TGTGCCAGCAGCCGGGGGGGACTTACCTACGAGCAGTACTTC. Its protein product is CASSRGGLTYEQYF.

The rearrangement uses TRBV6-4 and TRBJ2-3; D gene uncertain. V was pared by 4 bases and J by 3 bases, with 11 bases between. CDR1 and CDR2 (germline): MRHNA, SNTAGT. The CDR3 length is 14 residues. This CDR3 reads CASSVEYGTDTQYF. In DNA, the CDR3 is TGTGCCAGCAGTGTGGAGTACGGGACAGATACGCAGTATTTT.

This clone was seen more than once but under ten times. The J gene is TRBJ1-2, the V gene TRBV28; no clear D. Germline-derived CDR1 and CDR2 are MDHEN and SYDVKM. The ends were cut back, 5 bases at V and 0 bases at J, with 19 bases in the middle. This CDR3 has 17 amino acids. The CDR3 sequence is CASSESMDYSSNYGYTF. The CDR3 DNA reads TGTGCCAGCAGTGAAAGTATGGACTATTCGTCTAACTATGGCTACACCTTC.

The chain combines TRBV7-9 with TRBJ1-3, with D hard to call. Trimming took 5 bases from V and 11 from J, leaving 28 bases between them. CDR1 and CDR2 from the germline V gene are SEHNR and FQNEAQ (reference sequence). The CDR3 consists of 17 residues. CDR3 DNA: TGTGCCAGCAGCCCTGCAGAGGCCAGTTGGCCCCCGAGCGCCATATATTTT. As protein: CASSPAEASWPPSAIYF.

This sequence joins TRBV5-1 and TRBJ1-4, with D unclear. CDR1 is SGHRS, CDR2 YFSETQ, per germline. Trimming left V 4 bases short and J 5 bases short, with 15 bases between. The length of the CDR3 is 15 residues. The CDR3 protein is CASSSNRRPNEKLFF. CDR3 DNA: TGCGCCAGCAGCAGCAATAGGCGGCCAAATGAAAAACTGTTTTTT.

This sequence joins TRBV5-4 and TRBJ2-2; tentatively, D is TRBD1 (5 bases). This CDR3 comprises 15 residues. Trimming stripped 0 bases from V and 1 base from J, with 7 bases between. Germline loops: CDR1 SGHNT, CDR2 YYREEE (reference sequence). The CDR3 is CASSLAGQNTGELFF. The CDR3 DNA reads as TGTGCCAGCAGCTTGGCCGGACAGAACACCGGGGAGCTGTTTTTT.

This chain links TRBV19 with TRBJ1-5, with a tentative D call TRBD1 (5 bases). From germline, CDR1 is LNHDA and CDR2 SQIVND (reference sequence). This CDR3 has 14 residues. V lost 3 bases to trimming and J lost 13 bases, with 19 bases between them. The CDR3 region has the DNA TGTGCCAGTAGTATGAACGGGGCGGGGAGTCGTCAGCATTTT. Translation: CASSMNGAGSRQHF.

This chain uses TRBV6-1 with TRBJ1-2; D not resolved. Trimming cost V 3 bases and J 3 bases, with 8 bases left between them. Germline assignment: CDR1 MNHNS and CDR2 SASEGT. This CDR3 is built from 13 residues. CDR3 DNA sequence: TGTGCCAGCAGTGACCCCCCCGACTATGGCTACACCTTC. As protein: CASSDPPDYGYTF.

This CDR3 is CASSVQLAGVEQYF. The CDR3 nucleotides are TGTGCCAGCAGTGTTCAACTAGCGGGAGTCGAGCAGTACTTC. The rearrangement links TRBV6-5 to TRBJ2-7, with 11 bases matching TRBD2. Germline trimming cut 5 bases from V and 6 bases from J; bases unmatched to any gene: 6. Germline lookup yields CDR1 MNHEY and CDR2 SVGAGI. The CDR3 totals 14 residues.

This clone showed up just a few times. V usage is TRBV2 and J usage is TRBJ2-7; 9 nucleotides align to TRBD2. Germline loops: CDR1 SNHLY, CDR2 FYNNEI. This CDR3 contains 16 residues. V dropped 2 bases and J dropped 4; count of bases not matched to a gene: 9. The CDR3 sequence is CASSESLAGLPYEQYF. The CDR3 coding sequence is TGTGCCAGCAGTGAAAGCCTAGCGGGGCTACCTTACGAGCAGTACTTC.

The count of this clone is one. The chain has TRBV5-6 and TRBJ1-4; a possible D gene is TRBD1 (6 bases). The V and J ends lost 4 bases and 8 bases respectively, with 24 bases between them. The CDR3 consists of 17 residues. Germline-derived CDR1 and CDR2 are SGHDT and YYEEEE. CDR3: CASSLRTAGLMREKLFF. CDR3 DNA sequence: TGTGCCAGCAGCCTCAGGACAGCCGGGCTTATGAGGGAAAAACTGTTTTTT.

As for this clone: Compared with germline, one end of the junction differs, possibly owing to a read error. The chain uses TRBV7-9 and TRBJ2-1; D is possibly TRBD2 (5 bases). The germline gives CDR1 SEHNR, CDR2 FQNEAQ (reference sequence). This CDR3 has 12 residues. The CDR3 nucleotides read TGTTCCAGCAGCTTGGGGAGAGCAGGCTACATCTTC. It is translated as CSSSLGRAGYIF.

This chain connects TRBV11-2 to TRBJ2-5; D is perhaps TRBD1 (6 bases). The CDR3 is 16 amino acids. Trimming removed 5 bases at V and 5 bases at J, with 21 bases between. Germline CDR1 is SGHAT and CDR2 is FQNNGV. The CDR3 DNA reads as TGTGCCAGCAGCCGACACTCTGCGGGTCAGGGGGAGACCCAGTACTTC. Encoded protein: CASSRHSAGQGETQYF.

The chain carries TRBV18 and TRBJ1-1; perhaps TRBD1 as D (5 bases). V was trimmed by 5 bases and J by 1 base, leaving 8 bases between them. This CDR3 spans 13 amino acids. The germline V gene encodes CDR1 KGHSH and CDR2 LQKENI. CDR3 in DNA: TGTGCCAGCTCAGCAGACAGGAACACTGAAGCTTTCTTT. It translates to CASSADRNTEAFF.

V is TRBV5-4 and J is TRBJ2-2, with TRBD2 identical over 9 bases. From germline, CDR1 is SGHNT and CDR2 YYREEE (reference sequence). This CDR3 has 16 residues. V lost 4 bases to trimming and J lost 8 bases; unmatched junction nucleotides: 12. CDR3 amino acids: CASSVGGGRARGELFF. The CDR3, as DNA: TGTGCCAGCAGCGTCGGGGGCGGGAGGGCCAGAGGGGAGCTGTTTTTT.

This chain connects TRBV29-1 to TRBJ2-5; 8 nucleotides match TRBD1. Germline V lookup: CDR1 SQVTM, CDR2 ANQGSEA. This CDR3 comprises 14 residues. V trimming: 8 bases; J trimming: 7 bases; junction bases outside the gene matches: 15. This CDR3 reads CSPVPAGGLGTQYF. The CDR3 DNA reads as TGCAGCCCGGTACCGGCAGGGGGCTTGGGGACCCAGTACTTC.

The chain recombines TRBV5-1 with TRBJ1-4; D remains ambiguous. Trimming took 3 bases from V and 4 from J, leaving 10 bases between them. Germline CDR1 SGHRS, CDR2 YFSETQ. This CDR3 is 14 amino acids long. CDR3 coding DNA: TGCGCCAGCAGCTCAGGAGGACTTAATGAAAAACTGTTTTTT. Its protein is CASSSGGLNEKLFF.

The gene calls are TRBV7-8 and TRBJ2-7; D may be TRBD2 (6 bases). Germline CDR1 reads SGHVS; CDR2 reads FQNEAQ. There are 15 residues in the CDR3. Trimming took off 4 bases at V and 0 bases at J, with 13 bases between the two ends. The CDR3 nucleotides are TGTGCCAGCAGCTGGCTGGGGACTTCCTCCTACGAGCAGTACTTC. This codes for CASSWLGTSSYEQYF.